The rows below give T cell receptor beta chains drawn from one sample of a study of cytomegalovirus exposure and HLA in healthy donors. Sequencing used immunoSEQ multiplex PCR; TCRdb keeps in-frame clones, though not all of them. This table holds about 360,000 clones, around 86% found once. The source material was PBMCs. The source of these receptors is a woman aged 18-29 years in good health and CMV-seronegative. Each CDR3 is given with its conserved first and last residue. The D gene is left open where the match is weak. Some rows have no size entry. The others give once, few or many, or a class for an expanded clone.

CDR3nt: TGCGCCAGCTCCACGGGGGGATCCTACAATGAGCAGTTCTTC
CDR3aa: CASSTGGSYNEQFF
v_gene: TRBV5-1
abundance: -
d_gene: TRBD2
j_gene: TRBJ2-1

CDR3nt: TGTGCCAGCAGTGAACAATACAGGGGGAGGACTAGGGAGACCCAGTACTTC
CDR3aa: CASSEQYRGRTRETQYF
v_gene: TRBV6-1
abundance: -
d_gene: -
j_gene: TRBJ2-5

CDR3nt: TGTGCCAGTAGTATGACAGGGGAATATGGCTACACCTTC
CDR3aa: CASSMTGEYGYTF
v_gene: TRBV19
abundance: -
d_gene: TRBD1
j_gene: TRBJ1-2

CDR3nt: TGCGCCAGCAGTCTGGAGGGGTATGGCTACACCTTC
CDR3aa: CASSLEGYGYTF
v_gene: TRBV4-1
abundance: few
d_gene: -
j_gene: TRBJ1-2

CDR3nt: TGTGCCAGCAGTTCTACTTCAGGGCGGTCTGAAGCTTTCTTT
CDR3aa: CASSSTSGRSEAFF
v_gene: TRBV2
abundance: once
d_gene: -
j_gene: TRBJ1-1

CDR3nt: TGTGCCACCCCCCGGTTCAGGGGGGCGGATGGCTACACCTTC
CDR3aa: CATPRFRGADGYTF
v_gene: TRBV28
abundance: once
d_gene: TRBD1
j_gene: TRBJ1-2

CDR3nt: TGTGCCAGCAGCGTTACCGGGAGGACCCAATACAATGAGCAGTTCTTC
CDR3aa: CASSVTGRTQYNEQFF
v_gene: TRBV9
abundance: -
d_gene: TRBD2
j_gene: TRBJ2-1

CDR3nt: TGTGCCAGCAGTTTATACCAGGGGGCGGATTGGGTCCAGCATTTT
CDR3aa: CASSLYQGADWVQHF
v_gene: TRBV28
abundance: -
d_gene: TRBD1
j_gene: TRBJ1-5

CDR3nt: TGTGCCAGCAGACAGGGTCCTAGCAATCAGCCCCAGCATTTT
CDR3aa: CASRQGPSNQPQHF
v_gene: TRBV6-1
abundance: once
d_gene: -
j_gene: TRBJ1-5

CDR3nt: TGTGCTAGTGGTTTGAGGGAGGGCAATGAGCAGTTCTTC
CDR3aa: CASGLREGNEQFF
v_gene: TRBV12-5
abundance: -
d_gene: TRBD2
j_gene: TRBJ2-1

CDR3nt: TGTGCCAGCAGCCCTACAGGGGGAGGCTACTACGAGCAGTACTTC
CDR3aa: CASSPTGGGYYEQYF
v_gene: TRBV6-5
abundance: few
d_gene: TRBD1
j_gene: TRBJ2-7

CDR3nt: TGTGCCAGCAGGGTAGCGGGAGAAATAGATACGCAGTATTTT
CDR3aa: CASRVAGEIDTQYF
v_gene: TRBV6-1
abundance: -
d_gene: TRBD2
j_gene: TRBJ2-3

CDR3nt: TGTGCCAGCAGCTTAGTTGCGGGAGTCTACAATGAGCAGTTCTTC
CDR3aa: CASSLVAGVYNEQFF
v_gene: TRBV7-7
abundance: -
d_gene: TRBD2
j_gene: TRBJ2-1

CDR3nt: TGTGCCAGCAGCTTAGTCCAAATCTACAATGAGCAGTTCTTC
CDR3aa: CASSLVQIYNEQFF
v_gene: TRBV7-9
abundance: -
d_gene: -
j_gene: TRBJ2-1

CDR3nt: TGTGCCAGCAGTGAAGGCGGTCAGTTTAATGAGCAGTTCTTC
CDR3aa: CASSEGGQFNEQFF
v_gene: TRBV6-1
abundance: -
d_gene: -
j_gene: TRBJ2-1

CDR3nt: TGTGCCAGCACCGACAGGGACAGGGGGTTTGGAGATACGCAGTATTTT
CDR3aa: CASTDRDRGFGDTQYF
v_gene: TRBV28
abundance: -
d_gene: TRBD1
j_gene: TRBJ2-3

CDR3nt: TGCGCCAGCAGCTTTCAGGGGGCTGGGGACACTGAAGCTTTCTTT
CDR3aa: CASSFQGAGDTEAFF
v_gene: TRBV5-1
abundance: -
d_gene: TRBD1
j_gene: TRBJ1-1

CDR3nt: TGCGCCAGCAGCTTGGGCACTAGCGGGAGTAATGAGCAGTTCTTC
CDR3aa: CASSLGTSGSNEQFF
v_gene: TRBV5-1
abundance: once
d_gene: TRBD2
j_gene: TRBJ2-1

CDR3nt: TGTGCCAGCAGCCCCAGAGGGGGACTAGCGGCCCCGGAGACCCAGTACTTC
CDR3aa: CASSPRGGLAAPETQYF
v_gene: TRBV9
abundance: -
d_gene: TRBD2
j_gene: TRBJ2-5

CDR3nt: TGTGCCAGCAGCTTGGGACTTAAAGAGACCCAGTACTTC
CDR3aa: CASSLGLKETQYF
v_gene: TRBV6-5
abundance: -
d_gene: -
j_gene: TRBJ2-5

CDR3nt: TGTGCCAGCAGCCTTTCTAGCGGGAGCACAGATACGCAGTATTTT
CDR3aa: CASSLSSGSTDTQYF
v_gene: TRBV7-3
abundance: once
d_gene: TRBD2
j_gene: TRBJ2-3

CDR3nt: TGTGCCAGCAGTTTCAGGCAGGATAGTTCAGATACGCAGTATTTT
CDR3aa: CASSFRQDSSDTQYF
v_gene: TRBV28
abundance: -
d_gene: -
j_gene: TRBJ2-3

CDR3nt: TGTGCCATCAGAGGGACAGGGAGCTCCTACGAGCAGTACTTC
CDR3aa: CAIRGTGSSYEQYF
v_gene: TRBV10-3
abundance: -
d_gene: TRBD1
j_gene: TRBJ2-7